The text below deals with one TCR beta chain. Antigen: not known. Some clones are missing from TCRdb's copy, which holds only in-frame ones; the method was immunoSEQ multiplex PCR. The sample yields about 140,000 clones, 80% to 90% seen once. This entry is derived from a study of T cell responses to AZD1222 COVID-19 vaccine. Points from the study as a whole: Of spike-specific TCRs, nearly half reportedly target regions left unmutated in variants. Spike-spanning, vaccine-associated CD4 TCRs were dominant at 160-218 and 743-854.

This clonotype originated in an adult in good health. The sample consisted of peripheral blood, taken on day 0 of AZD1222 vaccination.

The CDR3 coding sequence is TGTGCCAGCAGCCAAGAGTACGGTTCACCCCTCCACTTT. Amino acids: CASSQEYGSPLHF. V usage is TRBV4-2 and J usage is TRBJ1-6; D is ambiguous. The germline V gene has CDR1 LGHNA and CDR2 YNFKEQ. Trimming pared 0 bases from V and 9 bases from J, leaving 6 bases between. The CDR3 contains 13 residues.